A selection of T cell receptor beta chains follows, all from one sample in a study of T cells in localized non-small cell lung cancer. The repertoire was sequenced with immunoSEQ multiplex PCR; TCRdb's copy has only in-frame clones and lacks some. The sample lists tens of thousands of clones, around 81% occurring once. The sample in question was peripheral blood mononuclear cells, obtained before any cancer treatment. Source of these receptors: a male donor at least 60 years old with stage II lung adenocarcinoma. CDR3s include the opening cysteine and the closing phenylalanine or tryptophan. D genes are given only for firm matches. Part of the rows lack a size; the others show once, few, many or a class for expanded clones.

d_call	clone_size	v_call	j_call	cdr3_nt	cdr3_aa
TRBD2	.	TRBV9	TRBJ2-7	TGTGCCAGCAGCGCGCCGGCTAGCGGTCCTCACGAGCAGTACTTC	CASSAPASGPHEQYF
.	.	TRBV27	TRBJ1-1	TGTGCCAGCAGTTTTGCAGCGGGTAATGAAGCTTTCTTT	CASSFAAGNEAFF
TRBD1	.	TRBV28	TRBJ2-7	TGTGCCAGCAGTCCAGGACAGGGTAGGGAGCAGTACTTC	CASSPGQGREQYF
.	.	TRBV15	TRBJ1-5	TGTGCCACCAGCAGAGTGCGGGGGGCTGGTCAGCCCCAGCATTTT	CATSRVRGAGQPQHF
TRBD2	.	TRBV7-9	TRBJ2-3	TGTGCCAGCAGCTTCGGACTAGCGGGAGGCGGCACAGATACGCAGTATTTT	CASSFGLAGGGTDTQYF
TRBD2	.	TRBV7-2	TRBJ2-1	TGTGCCAGCAGCTTACGACTAGCGGGAGGGCAAGGCGCGAATGAGCAGTTCTTC	CASSLRLAGGQGANEQFF
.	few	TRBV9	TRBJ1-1	TGTGCCAGCAGCGGAATGATGAACACTGAAGCTTTCTTT	CASSGMMNTEAFF
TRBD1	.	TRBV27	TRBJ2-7	TGTGCCAGCAGTTTATACTATACCGCAGGGGGCAGGATGACCTACGAGCAGTACTTC	CASSLYYTAGGRMTYEQYF
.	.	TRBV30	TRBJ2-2	TGTGCCTGGAGTAAGGGTGGGACCCGACCCGGGGAGCTGTTTTTT	CAWSKGGTRPGELFF
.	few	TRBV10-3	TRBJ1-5	TGTGCCACCAGTCGCAGGGTCGAGGGTCAGCCCCAGCATTTT	CATSRRVEGQPQHF
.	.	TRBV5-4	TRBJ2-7	TGTGCCAGCAGCTTTCCGAGACAGCCACTCTACGAGCAGTACTTC	CASSFPRQPLYEQYF
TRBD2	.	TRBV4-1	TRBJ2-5	TGCGCCAGCAGCCAAGAGGGACTAGCGGGAAGGGGCCAGTACTTC	CASSQEGLAGRGQYF
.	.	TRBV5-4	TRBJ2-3	TGTGCCAGCAGCCCCGACCGCGTAGATACGCAGTATTTT	CASSPDRVDTQYF
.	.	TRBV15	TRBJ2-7	TGTGCCACCAGCAGCCCCAGGGACTCCTACGAGCAGTACTTC	CATSSPRDSYEQYF
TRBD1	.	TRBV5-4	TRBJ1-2	TGTGCCAGCAGCTCCCGGGACAGATTTCCCTATGGCTACACCTTC	CASSSRDRFPYGYTF
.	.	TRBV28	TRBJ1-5	TGTGCCAGCGTTCTCGGGCCTCGTCAGCCCCAGCATTTT	CASVLGPRQPQHF
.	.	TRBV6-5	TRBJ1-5	TGTGCCAGCAGTTACTCTAAGGGTCAGCCCCAGCATTTT	CASSYSKGQPQHF
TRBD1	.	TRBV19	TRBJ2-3	TGTGCCAGTAGTACCGGGACAGGTGGCACAGATACGCAGTATTTT	CASSTGTGGTDTQYF
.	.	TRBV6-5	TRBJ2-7	TGTGCCAGCAGTTACGACTCTTCCTACGAGCAGTACTTC	CASSYDSSYEQYF
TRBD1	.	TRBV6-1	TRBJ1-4	TGTGCCAGCAGTGGTACAGGGGACCTCAAAAAACTGTTTTTT	CASSGTGDLKKLFF
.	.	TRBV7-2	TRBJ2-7	TGTGCCAGCAGCTTAGTAGGCGGTACCTACGAGCAGTACTTC	CASSLVGGTYEQYF
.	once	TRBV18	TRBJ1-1	TGTGCCAGCTCACTCCAAGACGGAAACACTGAAGCTTTCTTT	CASSLQDGNTEAFF